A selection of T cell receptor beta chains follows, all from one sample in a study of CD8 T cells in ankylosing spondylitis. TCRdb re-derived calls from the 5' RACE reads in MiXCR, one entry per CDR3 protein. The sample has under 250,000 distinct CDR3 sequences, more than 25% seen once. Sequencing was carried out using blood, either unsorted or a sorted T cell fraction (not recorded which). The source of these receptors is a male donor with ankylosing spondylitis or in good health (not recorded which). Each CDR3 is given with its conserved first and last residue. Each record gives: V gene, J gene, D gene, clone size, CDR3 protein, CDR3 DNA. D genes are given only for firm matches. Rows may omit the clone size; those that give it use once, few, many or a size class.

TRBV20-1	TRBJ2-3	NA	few	CSASQGGVSTDTQYF	TGCAGTGCTTCACAGGGGGGGGTTAGCACAGATACGCAGTATTTT
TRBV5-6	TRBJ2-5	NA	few	CASSVGVAQTQYF	TGTGCCAGCAGCGTGGGAGTCGCCCAGACCCAGTACTTC
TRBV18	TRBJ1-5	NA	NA	CASSPDRFSNQPQHF	TGTGCCAGCTCGCCCGACAGGTTTAGCAATCAGCCCCAGCATTTT
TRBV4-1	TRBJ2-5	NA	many	CASSQEVSKGPRTQYF	TGCGCCAGCAGCCAAGAGGTGTCTAAGGGTCCAAGGACCCAGTACTTC
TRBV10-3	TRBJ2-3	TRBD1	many	CAISDRGREDTQYF	TGTGCCATCAGTGACAGGGGGCGCGAGGATACGCAGTATTTT
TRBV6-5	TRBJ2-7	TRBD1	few	CASSTRQGREQYF	TGTGCCAGCAGTACCCGACAGGGCCGCGAGCAGTACTTC
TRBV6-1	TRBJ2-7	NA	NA	CASSLPWHAYEQYF	TGTGCCAGCAGCCTCCCCTGGCACGCCTACGAGCAGTACTTC
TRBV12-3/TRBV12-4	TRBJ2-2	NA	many	CASSWNTGELFF	TGTGCCAGCAGTTGGAACACCGGGGAGCTGTTTTTT
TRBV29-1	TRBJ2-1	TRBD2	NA	CSVVAGGSYNEQFF	TGCAGCGTTGTGGCGGGAGGCTCCTACAATGAGCAGTTCTTC
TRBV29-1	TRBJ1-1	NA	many	CSVESVREAFF	TGCAGCGTTGAAAGCGTCCGTGAAGCTTTCTTT
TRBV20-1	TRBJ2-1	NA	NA	CSARGAGYDNEQFF	TGCAGTGCTAGAGGGGCGGGTTACGACAATGAGCAGTTCTTC
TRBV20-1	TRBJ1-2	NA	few	CSATIGGTNGYTF	TGCAGTGCAACGATAGGGGGGACAAATGGCTACACCTTC
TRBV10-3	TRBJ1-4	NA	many	CAISDGTGLLFF	TGTGCCATCAGTGACGGGACCGGACTCCTGTTTTTT
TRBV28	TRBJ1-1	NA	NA	CASSLFAGKMGTEAFF	TGTGCCAGCAGTTTATTTGCCGGAAAAATGGGCACTGAAGCTTTCTTT
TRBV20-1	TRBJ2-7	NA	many	CSAPAEDFYEYEQYF	TGCAGTGCTCCGGCCGAAGATTTCTACGAGTACGAGCAGTACTTC
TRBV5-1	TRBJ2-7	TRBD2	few	CASSLGAGGPSEQYF	TGCGCCAGCAGCTTGGGCGCGGGAGGTCCCAGCGAGCAGTACTTC
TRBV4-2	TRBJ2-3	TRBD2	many	CASSQEDPLSGSRTDTQYF	TGTGCCAGCAGCCAAGAAGACCCCCTTAGCGGGAGTAGAACAGATACGCAGTATTTT
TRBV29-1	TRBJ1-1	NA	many	CSVEDLWGTEAFF	TGCAGCGTTGAAGATCTCTGGGGCACTGAAGCTTTCTTT
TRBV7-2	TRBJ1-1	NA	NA	CASSPQSGGGTEAFF	TGTGCCAGCAGCCCGCAATCCGGCGGTGGCACTGAAGCTTTCTTT
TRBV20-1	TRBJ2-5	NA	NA	CSARDQGLETQYF	TGCAGTGCTAGAGATCAAGGACTAGAGACCCAGTACTTC
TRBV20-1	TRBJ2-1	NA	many	CSAWGRYNEQFF	TGCAGTGCCTGGGGACGGTACAATGAGCAGTTCTTC
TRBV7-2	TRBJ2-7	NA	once	CASCLKGSYEQYF	TGTGCCAGCTGCCTAAAGGGTTCCTACGAGCAGTACTTC
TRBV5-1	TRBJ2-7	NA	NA	CASSSQGDYYEQYF	TGCGCCAGCAGCTCACAGGGAGATTACTACGAGCAGTACTTC
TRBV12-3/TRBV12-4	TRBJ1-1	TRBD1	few	CASRDRGRTEAFF	TGTGCCAGCAGGGACAGGGGGCGTACTGAAGCTTTCTTT
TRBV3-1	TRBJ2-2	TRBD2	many	CASSRSQREAPEGELFF	TGTGCCAGCAGCCGCTCCCAGCGGGAGGCCCCGGAGGGGGAGCTGTTTTTT
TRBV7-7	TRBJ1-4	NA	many	CASSRDGNEKLFF	TGTGCTAGCAGCAGGGACGGGAATGAAAAACTGTTTTTT
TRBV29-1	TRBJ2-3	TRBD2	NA	CSVEKLAGAPNTQYF	TGCAGCGTTGAGAAACTAGCGGGAGCTCCAAATACGCAGTATTTT
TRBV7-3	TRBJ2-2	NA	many	CASSLGLNTGELFF	TGTGCCAGCAGCTTAGGACTGAACACCGGGGAGCTGTTTTTT
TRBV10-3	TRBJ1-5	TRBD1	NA	CAISDPGTALPQHF	TGTGCCATCAGTGACCCCGGGACAGCTTTGCCCCAGCATTTT
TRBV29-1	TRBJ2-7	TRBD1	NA	CSVVPGTGTPYEQYF	TGCAGCGTTGTCCCCGGGACAGGTACCCCCTACGAGCAGTACTTC
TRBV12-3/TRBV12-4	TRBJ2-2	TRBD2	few	CASSRPLAGVLELFF	TGTGCCAGCAGCCGACCACTAGCGGGAGTACTGGAGCTGTTTTTT
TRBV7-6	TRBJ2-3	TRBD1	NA	CASSWSSTGGSADTQYF	TGTGCCAGCAGCTGGTCAAGCACAGGGGGGAGTGCAGATACGCAGTATTTT
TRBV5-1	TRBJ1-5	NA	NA	CASSPSALTGTNQPQHF	TGCGCCAGCAGCCCTTCGGCCTTGACAGGAACCAATCAGCCCCAGCATTTT
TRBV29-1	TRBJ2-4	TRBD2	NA	CSVGLAGEEYF	TGCAGCGTAGGACTAGCGGGAGAGGAGTACTTC
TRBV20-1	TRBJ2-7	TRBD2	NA	CSAHQAKGLAGGKGGEQYF	TGCAGTGCTCACCAAGCAAAGGGACTAGCGGGAGGAAAGGGAGGCGAGCAGTACTTC